One and the same sample provided the 27 T cell receptor beta chains below, sequenced in a study of tumor and adjacent non-tumor tissue in lung cancer. A modified ARM-PCR protocol with three rounds of nested PCR amplified TCRbeta. TCRdb itself ran the multiplex PCR reads through MiXCR, one entry per CDR3 protein. The sample shows around 120,000 distinct CDR3 sequences, 55% to 75% of them seen only once. No cell sorting was done before RNA was extracted from the tissue. Sequenced input: lung tumor tissue. These TCRs come from a man aged 25-45 years with non-small cell lung cancer.

This clonotype was seen a few times. Being one base from a much bigger clone, this may be a read error. The chain employs TRBV4-3 and TRBJ1-1, with D tentatively TRBD1 (6 bases). Germline assignment: CDR1 LGHNA and CDR2 YSLEER. The CDR3 loop spans 14 amino acids. This CDR3 reads CASSQDTGRTEASF. The CDR3 nucleotides read TGCGCCAGCAGCCAGGATACAGGGCGCACTGAAGCTTCCTTT.

About this clonotype itself: Since a much larger clone is just one base distant, this may be a read error. V gene TRBV20-1 combines with J gene TRBJ2-1; 7 bases fit TRBD2. Germline-derived CDR1 and CDR2 are DFQATT and SNEGSKA (reference sequence). The CDR3 covers 15 residues. CDR3 sequence (DNA): TGCAATGCTAGAGGAGAGGGAGGGCTGCGAAATGAGCAGTTCTTC. It specifies CNARGEGGLRNEQFF.

The J gene is TRBJ2-1, the V gene TRBV4-3; 7 bases agree with TRBD2. Germline CDR1 and CDR2: LGHNA and YSLEER. The ends lost 4 bases at V and 7 bases at J; junction bases unmatched: 13. The CDR3 extends over 16 amino acids. The CDR3 loop reads CASSRTGLVGGNEQFF. The CDR3 DNA reads TGCGCCAGCAGCCGAACCGGACTAGTGGGGGGGAATGAGCAGTTCTTC.

By frequency in the sample, this clonotype is medium-sized. The chain is built from TRBV6-5 and TRBJ2-7; no clear D. CDR3 length equals 16 residues. Germline V gives CDR1 MNHEY, CDR2 SVGAGI. The germline V and J ends were trimmed by 2 bases and 0 bases, with 14 bases remaining between them. In DNA form, the CDR3 reads TGTGCCAGCAGTTACGGCAGTAGCTTGAGCTCCTACGAGCAGTACTTC. It is translated as CASSYGSSLSSYEQYF.

As concerns this clonotype: Given the absence of the conserved phenylalanine or tryptophan at the CDR3 end, a read error is likely. The chain couples TRBV11-2 to TRBJ2-1, with 7 bases that match TRBD2. V lost 5 bases and J lost 7; bases outside the gene matches: 11. This CDR3 contains 15 residues. CDR1 and CDR2 (germline): SGHAT, FQNNGV. DNA for the CDR3: TGTGCCAGCAGCCCCTGGACTAGTGGGAGGAATGAGCAGTTCTTA. Its translation: CASSPWTSGRNEQFL.

V and J are TRBV29-1 and TRBJ2-1; 9 nucleotides align to TRBD1. CDR1 is SQVTM, CDR2 ANQGSEA, per germline. The CDR3 contains 14 residues. The CDR3 sequence: CSIDRGNAGNEQFF. The CDR3 nucleotides are TGCAGTATCGACAGGGGGAACGCGGGGAATGAGCAGTTCTTC.

Regarding this clonotype: One end of the junction fails to match germline, which may point to a read error. The chain carries TRBV11-2 and TRBJ2-7, with 10 bases aligning to TRBD1. Germline V CDR1 and CDR2: SGHAT, FQNNGV. The CDR3 has 14 residues. The CDR3 sequence: CASSLTGGDYEQYF. CDR3 nucleotide sequence: TGTGCCAGTAGCTTGACAGGGGGCGACTACGAGCAGTACTTC. The complete variable domain, with remaining parts taken from reference TRBV11-2 and TRBJ2-7, reads EAGVAQSPRYKIIEKRQSVAFWCNPISGHATLYWYQQILGQGPKLLIQFQNNGVVDDSQLPKDRFSAERLKGVDSTLKIQPAKLEDSAVYLCASSLTGGDYEQYFGPGTRLTVT.

In the case of this clonotype: A much larger clone lies one base from this, so it may be a read error. The CDR3 coding sequence is TGTGCCAGCAGCGCGAGACTAGCGGGTGGACAGACCCAGTACTTC. Amino acids: CASSARLAGGQTQYF. The V and J genes are TRBV6-6 and TRBJ2-5, with TRBD2 matching over 10 bases. From germline, CDR1 is MNHNY and CDR2 SVGAGI (reference sequence). V dropped 6 bases and J dropped 6; count of bases not matched to a gene: 10. CDR3 length: 15 amino acids.

The chain is built from TRBV12-3 or TRBV12-4 and TRBJ1-5; D is undetermined. Trimming shortened V by 4 bases and J by 0 bases, and 13 bases separated the two germline ends. There are 16 residues in the CDR3. CDR3 in amino acids: CASSWPLTDSNQPQHF. DNA of the CDR3: TGTGCCAGCAGTTGGCCTCTCACAGATAGCAATCAGCCCCAGCATTTT.

This clonotype was seen a few times. The chain's CDR3 is CASSLDLWSPYEQYF. CDR3 DNA: TGCGCCAGCAGCCTGGACCTCTGGAGCCCCTACGAGCAGTACTTC. The chain recombines TRBV4-1 with TRBJ2-7; no reliable D call. The CDR3 spans 15 residues. Germline CDR1 reads MGHRA; CDR2 reads YSYEKL. V lost 4 bases and J lost 2, with 15 bases in between.

As for this clonotype: The junction departs from the called germline gene at one end, perhaps through a read error. The chain uses TRBV5-5 and TRBJ2-7; no firm D call. The CDR3 is 14 amino acids. Per the germline V gene, CDR1 is SGHKS and CDR2 is YYEKEE (reference sequence). CDR3 residues: CASSLATSSYEQYF. CDR3 bases: TGTGCCAGCAGCTTGGCCACGAGCTCCTACGAGCAATACTTC.

This clonotype was counted ten times or more. The V and J genes are TRBV12-3 or TRBV12-4 and TRBJ2-2, with 11 bases aligning to TRBD2. The CDR3 length is 18 residues. The ends lost 4 bases at V and 0 bases at J; junction bases unmatched: 7. CDR3 DNA sequence: TGTGCCAGCAGTTCCGTACTAGCGGGAGAGGCGAACACCGGGGAGCTGTTTTTT. Protein product: CASSSVLAGEANTGELFF.

Note on this clonotype: A much larger clone differs from this one at a single base, so this may be a read error. This chain connects TRBV6-2 or TRBV6-3 to TRBJ2-5; 9 bases align to TRBD2. The CDR3 has 15 amino acids. Germline V gene data show CDR1 as MNHEY and CDR2 as SVGEGT. The CDR3 loop is CASNYVSGGQETQYF. In DNA, the CDR3 is TGTGCCAGCAATTACGTTAGCGGGGGCCAAGAGACCCAGTACTTC.

Comments on this clonotype: One base away lies a much larger clone, so this may be a sequencing read error. The rearrangement links TRBV12-3 or TRBV12-4 to TRBJ2-5; D assignment may be TRBD1 or TRBD2 (5 bases each). The CDR3 covers 13 residues. In DNA form, the CDR3 reads TGTGCCGGCAGTTCCCAGGGACGGGGGACCCAGTACTTC. As protein: CAGSSQGRGTQYF.

In the case of this clonotype: Germline is not matched at one junction end, which may reflect a read error. The chain couples TRBV6-5 to TRBJ1-6, with D perhaps matching TRBD1 (6 bases). The CDR3 totals 15 residues. Looked up from germline, CDR1 is MNHEY and CDR2 is SVGAGI. This chain's CDR3 is CTSSPGIRGNSPLHF. The CDR3 region has the DNA TGTACCAGCAGCCCAGGTATCAGGGGTAATTCACCCCTCCACTTT.

This clonotype has just one count. The chain joins TRBV20-1 to TRBJ1-3, with a possible D match to TRBD1 (5 bases). The germline V gene encodes CDR1 DFQATT and CDR2 SNEGSKA (reference sequence). CDR3 length: 17 residues. The DNA of the CDR3 is TGCGGTATCTCTGCCCCGGGACGGCATACCTCTGGAAACACCATATATTTT. Translation gives CGISAPGRHTSGNTIYF.

To note about this clonotype: A much bigger clone sits one base away, suggesting this may be a read error. This chain connects TRBV6-1 to TRBJ1-1; D not resolved. Germline V lookup: CDR1 MNHNS, CDR2 SASEGT. Trimming cost V 1 base and J 4 bases, with 13 bases left between them. This CDR3 is 15 amino acids long. Here the CDR3 DNA reads TGTGCCAGCAGTGAAGGTCACACTCGGAGCACTGAAGCTTTCTTT. It specifies CASSEGHTRSTEAFF.

The V call is TRBV24-1, the J call TRBJ2-5; perhaps TRBD2 as D (6 bases). The V and J ends lost 3 bases and 13 bases respectively, with 26 bases between them. The CDR3 is 16 residues long. CDR1 KGHDR and CDR2 SFDVKD come from the germline V gene. This CDR3 reads CATSDPQGGLQEIRYF. CDR3 sequence (DNA): TGTGCCACCAGTGATCCGCAGGGAGGACTCCAAGAGATCCGGTACTTC.

This clonotype appeared many times. The genes are TRBV5-6 and TRBJ2-3, with 9 bases that match TRBD1. Germline CDR1 reads SGHDT; CDR2 reads YYEEEE. Trimming at V came to 2 bases and at J to 10 bases, leaving 8 bases not matched to a gene. The CDR3 covers 14 residues. CDR3 nucleotides: TGTGCCAGCAGCTTCATTTATACAGGGGGCTCGCAGTATTTT. It encodes CASSFIYTGGSQYF.

On this clonotype: The germline gene is not matched at one end of the junction; a read error may be the cause. V is TRBV7-8 and J is TRBJ2-5; D not certain. This CDR3 is built from 14 residues. From germline, CDR1 is SGHVS and CDR2 FQNEAQ. Here the CDR3 reads CASNLGGAQETQYF. For the CDR3, the DNA is TGTGCCAGCAACTTAGGCGGAGCCCAAGAGACCCAGTACTTC.

This sequence joins TRBV4-3 and TRBJ2-5; D might be TRBD2 (5 bases). V was shortened by 10 bases and J by 2 bases, with 17 bases between the two germline ends. The CDR3 length is 14 residues. Per the germline V gene, CDR1 is LGHNA and CDR2 is YSLEER. The chain's CDR3 is CATRQVSGQETQYF. CDR3 DNA sequence: TGCGCCACCAGACAAGTCTCGGGACAAGAGACCCAGTACTTC.

On this clonotype itself: Possible read error: a much larger clone is one base away. J is TRBJ2-7 and V is TRBV24-1; D uncertain. CDR1 KGHDR and CDR2 SFDVKD come from the germline V gene. This CDR3 is built from 12 residues. V lost 5 bases to trimming and J lost 3 bases, with 7 bases between them. The DNA for the CDR3 is TGTGCCACCAGTGTGGGCAGCTACGAGCAGTACTTC. Protein sequence: CATSVGSYEQYF.

Remarks on this clonotype: A junction end diverges from the germline sequence, so it may reflect a read error. This rearrangement joins TRBV6-5 to TRBJ1-4, with a weak D call TRBD1 (5 bases). This CDR3 spans 14 amino acids. The germline V gene has CDR1 MNHEY and CDR2 SVGAGI. CDR3 protein: CVSSYRGVDEKLFF. CDR3 nucleotides: TGTGTCAGCAGTTACAGAGGGGTCGATGAAAAGCTGTTTTTT.

Comments on this clonotype: Just one base apart from a much larger clone, this may be a read error. V usage is TRBV6-2 or TRBV6-3 and J usage is TRBJ1-5; a possible D gene is TRBD1 (6 bases). CDR3 length equals 13 residues. CDR1 and CDR2 (germline): MNHEY, SVGEGT. In DNA form, the CDR3 reads TGTTCCAGCAGGGAGGACAGTCATCAGCCCCAGCATTTT. Its translation: CSSREDSHQPQHF.

On this clonotype: The CDR3 does not close with the conserved phenylalanine or tryptophan, likely indicating a read error. V and J are TRBV6-1 and TRBJ1-2, with no clear D. Germline-derived CDR1 and CDR2 are MNHNS and SASEGT. The CDR3 sequence is 11 residues long. Written as DNA, the CDR3 is TGTGCCGGCAGTCGATTTGATGGCTACACCTCC. Encoded protein: CAGSRFDGYTS.

With respect to this clonotype: Mismatch with germline at one junction end may stem from a read error. The rearrangement joins TRBV20-1 to TRBJ1-1; a weak D match, TRBD1 (6 bases). The CDR3 is 16 amino acids. CDR1 DFQATT and CDR2 SNEGSKA come from the germline V gene (reference sequence). The CDR3 spells CSAWDNRTLMNTEAFF. As DNA, the CDR3 is TGCAGTGCTTGGGACAACCGTACTCTTATGAACACTGAGGCTTTCTTT.

Comments on this clonotype: Just one base apart from a much larger clone, this may be a read error. The rearrangement joins TRBV6-2 or TRBV6-3 to TRBJ2-1; no clear D gene. The CDR3 runs 13 residues. CDR1 is MNHEY and CDR2 is SVGEGT in the germline V gene. The CDR3 coding sequence is TGTGCCAGCAGTCAAATCCCCAGTAATGAGCGGTTCTTC. This gives the protein CASSQIPSNERFF.